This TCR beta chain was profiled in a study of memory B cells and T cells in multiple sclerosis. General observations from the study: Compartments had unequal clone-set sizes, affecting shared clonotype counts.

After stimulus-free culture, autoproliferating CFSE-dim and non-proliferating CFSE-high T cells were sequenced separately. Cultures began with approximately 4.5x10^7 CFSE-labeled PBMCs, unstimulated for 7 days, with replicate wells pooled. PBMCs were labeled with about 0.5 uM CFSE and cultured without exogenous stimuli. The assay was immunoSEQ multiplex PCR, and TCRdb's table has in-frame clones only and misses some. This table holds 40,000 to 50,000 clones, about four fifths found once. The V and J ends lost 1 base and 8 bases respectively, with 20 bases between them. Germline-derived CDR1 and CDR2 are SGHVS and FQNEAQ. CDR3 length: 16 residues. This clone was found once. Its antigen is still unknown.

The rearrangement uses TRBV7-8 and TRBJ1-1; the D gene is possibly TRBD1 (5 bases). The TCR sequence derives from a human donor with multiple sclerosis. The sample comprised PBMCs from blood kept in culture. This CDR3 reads CASSLGSGGSYSEAFF. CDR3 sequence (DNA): TGTGCCAGCAGCTTAGGGTCCGGGGGATCCTACTCGGAAGCTTTCTTT.